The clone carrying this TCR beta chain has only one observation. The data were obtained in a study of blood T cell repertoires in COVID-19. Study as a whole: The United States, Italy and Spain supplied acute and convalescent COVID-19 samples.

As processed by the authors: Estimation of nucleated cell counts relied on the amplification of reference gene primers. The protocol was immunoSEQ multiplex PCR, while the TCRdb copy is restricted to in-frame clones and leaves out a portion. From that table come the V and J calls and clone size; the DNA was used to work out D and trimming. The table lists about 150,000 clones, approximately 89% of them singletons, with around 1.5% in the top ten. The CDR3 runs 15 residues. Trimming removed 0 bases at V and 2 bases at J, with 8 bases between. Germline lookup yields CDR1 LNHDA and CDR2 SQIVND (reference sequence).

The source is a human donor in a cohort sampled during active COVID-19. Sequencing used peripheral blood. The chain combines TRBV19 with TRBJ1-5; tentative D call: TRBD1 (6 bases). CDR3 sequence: CASSIDRGGNQPQHF. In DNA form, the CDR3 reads TGTGCCAGTAGTATAGACAGGGGTGGCAATCAGCCCCAGCATTTT.